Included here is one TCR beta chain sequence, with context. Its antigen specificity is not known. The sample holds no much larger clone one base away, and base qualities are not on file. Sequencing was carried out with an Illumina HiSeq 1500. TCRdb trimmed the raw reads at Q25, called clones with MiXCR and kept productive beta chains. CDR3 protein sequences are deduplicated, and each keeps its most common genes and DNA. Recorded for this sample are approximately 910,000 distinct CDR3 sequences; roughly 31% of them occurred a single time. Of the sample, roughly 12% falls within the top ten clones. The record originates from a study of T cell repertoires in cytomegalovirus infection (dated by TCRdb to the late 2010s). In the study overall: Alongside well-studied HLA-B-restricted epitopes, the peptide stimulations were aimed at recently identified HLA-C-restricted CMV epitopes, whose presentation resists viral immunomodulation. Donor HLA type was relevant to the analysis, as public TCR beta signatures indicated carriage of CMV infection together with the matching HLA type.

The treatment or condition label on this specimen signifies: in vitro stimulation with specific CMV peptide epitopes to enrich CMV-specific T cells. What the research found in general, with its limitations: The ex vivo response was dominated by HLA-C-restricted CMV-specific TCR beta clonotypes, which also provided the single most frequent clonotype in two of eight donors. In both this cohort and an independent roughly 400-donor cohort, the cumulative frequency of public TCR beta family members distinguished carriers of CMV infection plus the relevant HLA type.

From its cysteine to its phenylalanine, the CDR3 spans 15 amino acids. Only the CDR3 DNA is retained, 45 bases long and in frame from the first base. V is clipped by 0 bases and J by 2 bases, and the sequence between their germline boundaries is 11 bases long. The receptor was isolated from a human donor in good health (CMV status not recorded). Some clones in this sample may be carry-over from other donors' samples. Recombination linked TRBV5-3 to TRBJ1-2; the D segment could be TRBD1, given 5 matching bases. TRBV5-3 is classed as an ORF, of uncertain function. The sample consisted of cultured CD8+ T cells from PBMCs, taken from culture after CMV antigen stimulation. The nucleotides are TGTGCCAGAAGCTTGGAAGTTGACAGAAACTATGGCTACACCTTC. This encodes CARSLEVDRNYGYTF.